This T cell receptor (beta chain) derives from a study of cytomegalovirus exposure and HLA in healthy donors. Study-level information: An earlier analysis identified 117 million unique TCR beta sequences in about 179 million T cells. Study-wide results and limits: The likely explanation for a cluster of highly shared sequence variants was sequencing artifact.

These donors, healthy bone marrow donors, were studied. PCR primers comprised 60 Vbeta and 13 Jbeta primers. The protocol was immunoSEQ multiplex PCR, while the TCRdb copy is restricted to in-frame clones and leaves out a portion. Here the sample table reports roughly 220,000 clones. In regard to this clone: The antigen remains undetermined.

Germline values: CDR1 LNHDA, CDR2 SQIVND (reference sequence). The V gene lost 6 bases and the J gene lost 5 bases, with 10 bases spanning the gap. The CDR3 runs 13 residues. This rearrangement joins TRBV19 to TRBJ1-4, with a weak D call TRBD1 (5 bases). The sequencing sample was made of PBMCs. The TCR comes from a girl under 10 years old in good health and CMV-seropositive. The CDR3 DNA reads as TGTGCCAGTAGCCCCGACAGAAATGAAAAACTGTTTTTT. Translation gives CASSPDRNEKLFF.